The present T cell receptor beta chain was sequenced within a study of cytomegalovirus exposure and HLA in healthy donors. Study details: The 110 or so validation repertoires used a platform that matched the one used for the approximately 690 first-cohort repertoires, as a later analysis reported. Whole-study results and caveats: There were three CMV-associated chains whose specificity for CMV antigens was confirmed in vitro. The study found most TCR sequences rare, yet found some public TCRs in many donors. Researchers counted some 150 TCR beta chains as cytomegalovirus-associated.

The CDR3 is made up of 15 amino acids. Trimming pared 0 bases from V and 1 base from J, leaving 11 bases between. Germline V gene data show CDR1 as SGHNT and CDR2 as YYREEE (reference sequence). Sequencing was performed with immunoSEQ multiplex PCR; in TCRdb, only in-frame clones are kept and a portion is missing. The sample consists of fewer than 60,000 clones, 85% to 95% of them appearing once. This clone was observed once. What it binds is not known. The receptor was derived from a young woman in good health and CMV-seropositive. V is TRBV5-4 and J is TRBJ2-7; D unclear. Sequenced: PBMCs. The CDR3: CASSLVGFQSYEQYF. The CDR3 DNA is TGTGCCAGCAGCTTGGTCGGGTTTCAATCCTACGAGCAGTACTTC.